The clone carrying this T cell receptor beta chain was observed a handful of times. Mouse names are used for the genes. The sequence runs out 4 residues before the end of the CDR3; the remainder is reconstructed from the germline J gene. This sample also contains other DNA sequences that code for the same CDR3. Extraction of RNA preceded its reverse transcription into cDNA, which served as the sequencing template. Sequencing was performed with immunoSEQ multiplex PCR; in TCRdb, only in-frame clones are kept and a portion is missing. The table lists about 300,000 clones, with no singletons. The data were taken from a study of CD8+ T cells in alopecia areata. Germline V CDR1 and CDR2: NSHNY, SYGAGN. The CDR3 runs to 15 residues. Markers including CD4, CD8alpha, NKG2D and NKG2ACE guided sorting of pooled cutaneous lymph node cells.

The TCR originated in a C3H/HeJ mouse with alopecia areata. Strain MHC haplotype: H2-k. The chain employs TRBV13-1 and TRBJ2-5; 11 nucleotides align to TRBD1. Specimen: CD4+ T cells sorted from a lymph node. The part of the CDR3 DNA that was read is TGTGCCAGCAGTGATCGGGGACAGGGGGGAGAC. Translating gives CASSDRGQGGD. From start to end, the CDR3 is CASSDRGQGGDTQYF.